This is a list of T cell receptor beta chains from one sample in a study of technical replicates of blood from a handful of donors. The protocol was immunoSEQ multiplex PCR, while the TCRdb copy is restricted to in-frame clones and leaves out a portion. The repertoire has around 100,000 clones, roughly 95% of them found once; the top ten carry about 0.35%. The material sequenced was T cells isolated from PBMCs. The receptors shown here come from a human donor in good health. Each CDR3 is given without its conserved first and last residue. Each record gives: CDR3 protein, V gene.

CDR3: ATSSRGSYNEQF; V: TRBV15
CDR3: ASSYSEGARH; V: TRBV6-5
CDR3: ASSQGRGYYEQY; V: TRBV6-5
CDR3: ASTPAGGNLSPLH; V: TRBV6-6
CDR3: ASSQLPGHYTGELF; V: TRBV14
CDR3: ASSSWTSGRTGNTDTQY; V: TRBV13
CDR3: AITVGTPTGSTEAF; V: TRBV10-3
CDR3: ASSYGTPQETQY; V: TRBV6-6
CDR3: ASSYGSEAHTGELF; V: TRBV6-5
CDR3: ASSDHGTGAEQF; V: TRBV6-4
CDR3: ASSGTGGNIQY; V: TRBV19
CDR3: ASSLEKGSGRKETQY; V: TRBV7-6
CDR3: ASSETSYEQY; V: TRBV2
CDR3: ASSAGNSNTEAF; V: TRBV9
CDR3: ASSPAAGYQFYEQY; V: TRBV4-3
CDR3: ASSEGRQGVTEAF; V: TRBV18
CDR3: ASRVSGPYNEQF; V: TRBV6-1
CDR3: ASSYGTANNYGYT; V: TRBV5-8
CDR3: AGQETNYGYT; V: TRBV6-5
CDR3: ASSQTTGTNTEAF; V: TRBV4-3
CDR3: SVLPQGVATYNEQF; V: TRBV29-1
CDR3: ASSRLSSYEQY; V: TRBV13
CDR3: AISATETSSNQPQH; V: TRBV10-3
CDR3: ASSFRGSYEQY; V: TRBV5-4
CDR3: ASSRQETQY; V: TRBV6-5
CDR3: ASSSGVRLQETQY; V: TRBV11-2
CDR3: ASTDQTLGETQY; V: TRBV19
CDR3: ASTGTSGRVWYNEQF; V: TRBV19
CDR3: ASNRQGTNYGYT; V: TRBV19
CDR3: ASTLAGASRDTDTQY; V: TRBV27
CDR3: ASSLDGAGELF; V: TRBV5-1
CDR3: ASSLGTQGGQPQH; V: TRBV27
CDR3: AWRTWGLAAETQY; V: TRBV30
CDR3: ASSVGGAEGSTDTQY; V: TRBV9
CDR3: ASSPSGQRTYEQY; V: TRBV18
CDR3: ASSALTGAGGGYT; V: TRBV5-6
CDR3: SVRLAVDYEQY; V: TRBV29-1
CDR3: ASSGLGRTNEQF; V: TRBV9
CDR3: ASSPGQGYNEQF; V: TRBV19
CDR3: ASRTTSGISTDTQY; V: TRBV2
CDR3: ASKWQGEDYSNQPQH; V: TRBV19
CDR3: ASSYGGQSGPQH; V: TRBV6-6
CDR3: ASSNSGGDLVRFSGANVLT; V: TRBV21-1
CDR3: ASSLDNYEQY; V: TRBV5-1
CDR3: ASSYATFSYEQY; V: TRBV7-2
CDR3: SVAQGLYYEQY; V: TRBV29-1
CDR3: AWSDGVSYEQY; V: TRBV30
CDR3: ASSPGGFQETQY; V: TRBV27
CDR3: ASSPIHTDTQY; V: TRBV5-6
CDR3: ASSLLGGFHEQY; V: TRBV5-1